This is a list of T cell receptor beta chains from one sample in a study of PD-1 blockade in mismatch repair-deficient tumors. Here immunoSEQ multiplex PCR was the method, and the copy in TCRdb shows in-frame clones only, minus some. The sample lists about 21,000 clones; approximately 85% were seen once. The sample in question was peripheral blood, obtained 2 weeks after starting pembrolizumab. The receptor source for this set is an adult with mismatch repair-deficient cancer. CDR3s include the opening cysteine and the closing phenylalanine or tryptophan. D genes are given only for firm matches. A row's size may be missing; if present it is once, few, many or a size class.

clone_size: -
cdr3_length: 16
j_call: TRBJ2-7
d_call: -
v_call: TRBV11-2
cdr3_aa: CASSLGQALRHYEQYF
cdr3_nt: TGTGCCAGCAGCTTAGGACAGGCCTTAAGGCATTACGAGCAGTACTTC

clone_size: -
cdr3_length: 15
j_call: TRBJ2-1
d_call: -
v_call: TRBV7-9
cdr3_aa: CASSTRTDSYNEQFF
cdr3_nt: TGTGCCAGCAGCACGCGGACAGACTCCTACAATGAGCAGTTCTTC

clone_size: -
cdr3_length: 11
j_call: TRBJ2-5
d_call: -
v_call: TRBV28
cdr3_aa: CASSKQETQYF
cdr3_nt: TGTGCCAGCAGCAAACAAGAGACCCAGTACTTC

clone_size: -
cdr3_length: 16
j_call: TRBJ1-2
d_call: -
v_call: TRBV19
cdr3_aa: CASSIDGSFSNYGYTF
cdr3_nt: TGTGCCAGTAGTATAGATGGCAGCTTCTCTAACTATGGCTACACCTTC

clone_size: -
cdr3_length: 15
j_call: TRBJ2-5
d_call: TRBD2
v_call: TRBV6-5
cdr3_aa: CASSSGTSGSETQYF
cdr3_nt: TGTGCCAGCAGTTCCGGGACTAGCGGGAGTGAGACCCAGTACTTC

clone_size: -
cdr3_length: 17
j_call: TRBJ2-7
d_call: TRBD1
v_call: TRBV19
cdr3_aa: CASKGGISGGRRGEQYF
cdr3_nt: TGTGCCAGTAAAGGGGGGATATCAGGGGGCCGGAGAGGAGAGCAGTACTTC

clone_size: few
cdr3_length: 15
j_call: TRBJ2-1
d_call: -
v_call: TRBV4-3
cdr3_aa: CASSRDREVYNEQFF
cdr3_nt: TGCGCCAGCAGCCGCGACAGGGAGGTTTACAATGAGCAGTTCTTC

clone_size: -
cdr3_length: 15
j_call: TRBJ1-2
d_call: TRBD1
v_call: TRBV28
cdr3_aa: CASSSHGTVFYGYTF
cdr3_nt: TGTGCCAGCAGTTCCCACGGGACAGTTTTCTATGGCTACACCTTC

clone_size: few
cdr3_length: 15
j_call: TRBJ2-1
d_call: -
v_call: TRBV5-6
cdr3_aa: CASSLGLTVYNEQFF
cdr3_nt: TGTGCCAGCAGCTTAGGACTTACCGTTTACAATGAGCAGTTCTTC

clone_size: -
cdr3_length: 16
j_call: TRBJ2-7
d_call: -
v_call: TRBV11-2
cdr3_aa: CASSTTRAGPIYEQYF
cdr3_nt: TGTGCCAGCAGCACAACCCGAGCGGGCCCGATCTACGAGCAGTACTTC

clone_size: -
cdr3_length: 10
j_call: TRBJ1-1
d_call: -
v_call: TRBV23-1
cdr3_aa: CASSKTEAFF
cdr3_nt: TGCGCCAGCAGTAAGACTGAAGCTTTCTTT

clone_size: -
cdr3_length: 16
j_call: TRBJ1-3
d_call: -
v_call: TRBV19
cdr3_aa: CASSALSGTSGNTIYF
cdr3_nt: TGTGCCAGTAGCGCCCTGTCCGGTACCTCTGGAAACACCATATATTTT

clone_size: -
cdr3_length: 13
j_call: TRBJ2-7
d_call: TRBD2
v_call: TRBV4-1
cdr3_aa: CASSTVRGGEQYF
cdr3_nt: TGCGCCAGCAGCACAGTGCGGGGGGGCGAGCAGTACTTC

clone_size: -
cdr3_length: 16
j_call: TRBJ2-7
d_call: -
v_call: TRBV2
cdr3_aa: CASSEEATGSGYEQYF
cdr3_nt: TGTGCCAGCAGTGAGGAGGCGACAGGCTCAGGCTACGAGCAGTACTTC

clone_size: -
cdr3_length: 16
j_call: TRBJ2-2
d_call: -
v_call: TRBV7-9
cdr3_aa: CASSLALSTDTGELFF
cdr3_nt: TGTGCCAGCAGCTTAGCCCTTTCGACCGACACCGGGGAGCTGTTTTTT

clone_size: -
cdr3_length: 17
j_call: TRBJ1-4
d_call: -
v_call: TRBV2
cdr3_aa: CASSEGNAGDVNEKLFF
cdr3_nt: TGTGCCAGCAGTGAAGGGAACGCGGGGGACGTTAACGAAAAACTGTTTTTT

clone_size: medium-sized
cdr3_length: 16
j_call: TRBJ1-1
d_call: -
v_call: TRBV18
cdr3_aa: CASSPRGRGSNTEAFF
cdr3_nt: TGTGCCAGCTCACCACGTGGCAGGGGTTCGAACACTGAAGCTTTCTTT

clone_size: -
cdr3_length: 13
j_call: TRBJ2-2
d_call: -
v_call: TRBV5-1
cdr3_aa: CASSAGSPGELFF
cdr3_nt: TGCGCCAGCAGCGCGGGATCTCCGGGGGAGCTGTTTTTT

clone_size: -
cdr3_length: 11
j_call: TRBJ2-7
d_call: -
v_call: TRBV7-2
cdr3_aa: CASSLTYEQYF
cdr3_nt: TGTGCCAGCAGCTTAACCTACGAGCAGTACTTC

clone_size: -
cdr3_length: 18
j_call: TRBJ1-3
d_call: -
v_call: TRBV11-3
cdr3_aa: CASKESDGFLLPGNTIYF
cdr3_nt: TGTGCCAGCAAGGAAAGCGACGGTTTTCTCTTGCCCGGAAACACCATATATTTT

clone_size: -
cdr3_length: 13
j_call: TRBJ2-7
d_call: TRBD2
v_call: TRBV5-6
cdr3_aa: CASSLAEGYEQYF
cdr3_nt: TGTGCCAGCAGCCTAGCGGAGGGGTACGAGCAGTACTTC

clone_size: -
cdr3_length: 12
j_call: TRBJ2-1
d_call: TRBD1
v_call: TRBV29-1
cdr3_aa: CSAEQGGNEQFF
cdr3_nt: TGCAGCGCCGAACAGGGGGGCAATGAGCAGTTCTTC

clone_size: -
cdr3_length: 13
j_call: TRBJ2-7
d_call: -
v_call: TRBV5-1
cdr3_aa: CASSSPVRYEQYF
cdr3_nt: TGCGCCAGCAGCTCTCCGGTTCGATACGAGCAGTACTTC

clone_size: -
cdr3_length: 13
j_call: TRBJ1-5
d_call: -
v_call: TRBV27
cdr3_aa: CASSFQGGRDYHF
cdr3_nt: TGTGCCAGCAGTTTCCAGGGAGGCCGGGATTATCATTTT

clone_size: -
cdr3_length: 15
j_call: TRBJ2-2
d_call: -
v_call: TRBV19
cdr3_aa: CASSTGTYNTGELFF
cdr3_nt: TGTGCCAGTAGTACCGGGACTTACAACACCGGGGAGCTGTTTTTT

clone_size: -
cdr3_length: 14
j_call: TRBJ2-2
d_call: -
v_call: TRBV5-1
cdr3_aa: CASSLNSNTGELFF
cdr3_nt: TGCGCCAGCAGCTTGAACTCGAACACCGGGGAGCTGTTTTTT

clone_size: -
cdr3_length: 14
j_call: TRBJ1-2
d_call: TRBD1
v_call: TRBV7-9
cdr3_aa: CASSQTGQFYGYTF
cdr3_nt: TGTGCCAGCAGTCAAACGGGACAGTTCTATGGCTACACCTTC

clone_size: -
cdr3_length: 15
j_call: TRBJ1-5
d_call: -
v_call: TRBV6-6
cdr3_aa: CASRKDRNSNQPQHF
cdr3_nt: TGTGCCAGCAGGAAAGACAGAAATAGCAATCAGCCCCAGCATTTT

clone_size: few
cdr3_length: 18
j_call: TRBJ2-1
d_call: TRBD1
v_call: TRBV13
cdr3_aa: CASSLSQSRDRGHNEQFF
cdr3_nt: TGTGCCAGCAGCTTAAGCCAATCCCGGGACAGGGGGCACAATGAGCAGTTCTTC

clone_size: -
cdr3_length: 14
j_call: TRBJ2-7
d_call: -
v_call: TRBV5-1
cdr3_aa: CASSLTTVSYEQYF
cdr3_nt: TGCGCCAGCAGCTTAACGACAGTTTCCTACGAGCAGTACTTC

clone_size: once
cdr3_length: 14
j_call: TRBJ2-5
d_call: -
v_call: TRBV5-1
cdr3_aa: CASSLGTAQETQYF
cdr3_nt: TGCGCCAGCAGCTTGGGGACAGCACAAGAGACCCAGTACTTC

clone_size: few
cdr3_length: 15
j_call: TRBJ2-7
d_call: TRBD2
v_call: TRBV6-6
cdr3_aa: CASSSGTSGTYEQYF
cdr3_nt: TGTGCCAGCAGCTCCGGGACTAGCGGGACCTACGAGCAGTACTTC

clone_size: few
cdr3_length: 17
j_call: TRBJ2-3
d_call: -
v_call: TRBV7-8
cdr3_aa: CASSSGRGYGSIDTQYF
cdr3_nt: TGTGCCAGCAGCTCTGGGCGTGGGTACGGGTCGATAGATACGCAGTATTTT

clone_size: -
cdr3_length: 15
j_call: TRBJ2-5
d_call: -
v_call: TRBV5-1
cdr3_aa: CASSLAGVNQETQYF
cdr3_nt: TGCGCCAGCAGCTTGGCCGGGGTAAACCAAGAGACCCAGTACTTC

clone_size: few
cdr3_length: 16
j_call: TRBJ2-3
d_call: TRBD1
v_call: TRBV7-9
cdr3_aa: CASSLLKGARTDTQYF
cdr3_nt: TGTGCCAGCAGCTTGTTAAAGGGGGCTAGGACAGATACGCAGTATTTT